Listed below are T cell receptor beta chains from one sample, sequenced in a study of blood T cell repertoires in COVID-19. Repertoires were generated with immunoSEQ multiplex PCR, while TCRdb's copy carries only in-frame clones and drops some. The sample lists roughly 200,000 clones; about nine tenths were seen once. Source material: peripheral blood. These receptors were collected from a man younger than 35 with active or convalescent COVID-19. Both conserved end residues are part of each CDR3. A D gene is named only where the DNA matches it firmly. Size values are once, few and many counts, or a class for expanded clones, and some rows have none.

j_gene: TRBJ2-7; d_gene: NA; v_gene: TRBV23-1; abundance: NA; CDR3nt: TGCGCCACCATTAGGAGGGACTCGAGCTACGAGCAGTACTTC; CDR3aa: CATIRRDSSYEQYF
j_gene: TRBJ1-5; d_gene: NA; v_gene: TRBV19; abundance: NA; CDR3nt: TGTGCCAGTAGTCCAATCGGTCAGGATAGCAATCAGCCCCAGCATTTT; CDR3aa: CASSPIGQDSNQPQHF
j_gene: TRBJ1-3; d_gene: NA; v_gene: TRBV3-1/TRBV3-2; abundance: once; CDR3nt: TGTGCCAGCAGCCAAGACAGGGTAAACACCATATATTTT; CDR3aa: CASSQDRVNTIYF
j_gene: TRBJ1-1; d_gene: TRBD1; v_gene: TRBV5-1; abundance: NA; CDR3nt: TGCGCCAGCAGCCCGGGGACAGGGGGAATGAACACTGAAGCTTTCTTT; CDR3aa: CASSPGTGGMNTEAFF
j_gene: TRBJ2-6; d_gene: NA; v_gene: TRBV7-9; abundance: once; CDR3nt: TGTGCCAGCAGTGAAGACGGGGGGGCCAACGTCCTGACTTTC; CDR3aa: CASSEDGGANVLTF
j_gene: TRBJ2-7; d_gene: TRBD1; v_gene: TRBV9; abundance: NA; CDR3nt: TGTGCCAGCAGCTACACGGACAGGGGAGCGAGCGAGCAGTACTTC; CDR3aa: CASSYTDRGASEQYF
j_gene: TRBJ2-3; d_gene: TRBD1; v_gene: TRBV3-1/TRBV3-2; abundance: NA; CDR3nt: TGTGCCAGCAGCCACCTGGACAGGGAGCCAGATACGCAGTATTTT; CDR3aa: CASSHLDREPDTQYF
j_gene: TRBJ2-7; d_gene: TRBD1; v_gene: TRBV7-8; abundance: NA; CDR3nt: TGTGCCAGCAGCTTAGCTGAGGACAGGCCCACGGACGAGCAGTACTTC; CDR3aa: CASSLAEDRPTDEQYF
j_gene: TRBJ2-1; d_gene: NA; v_gene: TRBV7-9; abundance: NA; CDR3nt: TGTGCCAGCAGTTTGACCGGGATTCGGGACAATGAGCAGTTCTTC; CDR3aa: CASSLTGIRDNEQFF
j_gene: TRBJ2-2; d_gene: NA; v_gene: TRBV10-3; abundance: NA; CDR3nt: TGTGCCATCAGTGCTCGGGACTCAAAAGCCGCCGGGGAGCTGTTTTTT; CDR3aa: CAISARDSKAAGELFF
j_gene: TRBJ2-3; d_gene: TRBD1; v_gene: TRBV3-1/TRBV3-2; abundance: NA; CDR3nt: TGTGCCAGCAGCCCCCGGGACAGGGGAATTGGTACGCAGTATTTT; CDR3aa: CASSPRDRGIGTQYF
j_gene: TRBJ1-2; d_gene: TRBD1; v_gene: TRBV5-4; abundance: NA; CDR3nt: TGTGCCAGCACCCGGACAGGGGACCCTGGCTACACCTTC; CDR3aa: CASTRTGDPGYTF
j_gene: TRBJ1-2; d_gene: NA; v_gene: TRBV12-3/TRBV12-4; abundance: NA; CDR3nt: TGTGCCAGCAGTTTGGGGGGAGGCGGCTACACCTTC; CDR3aa: CASSLGGGGYTF
j_gene: TRBJ2-1; d_gene: NA; v_gene: TRBV3-1/TRBV3-2; abundance: NA; CDR3nt: TGTGCCAGCAGCCAAGTATCGTCTAGTGGCGAGCAGTTCTTC; CDR3aa: CASSQVSSSGEQFF
j_gene: TRBJ1-6; d_gene: NA; v_gene: TRBV2; abundance: NA; CDR3nt: TGTGCCAGCAGAGGAAGATTATGGACAGATTATAATTCACCCCTCCACTTT; CDR3aa: CASRGRLWTDYNSPLHF
j_gene: TRBJ1-5; d_gene: NA; v_gene: TRBV6-2/TRBV6-3; abundance: NA; CDR3nt: TGTGCCAGCAGTTCCACGCCGGGTCTCCCGGCTTTT; CDR3aa: CASSSTPGLPAF
j_gene: TRBJ2-7; d_gene: TRBD1; v_gene: TRBV30; abundance: few; CDR3nt: TGTGCCTGCACCGGGACAGGGTACGAGCAGTACTTC; CDR3aa: CACTGTGYEQYF
j_gene: TRBJ1-2; d_gene: NA; v_gene: TRBV2; abundance: NA; CDR3nt: TGTGCCAGCAGTGACCAGGGTGTAGGCTATGGCTACACCTTC; CDR3aa: CASSDQGVGYGYTF
j_gene: TRBJ2-1; d_gene: NA; v_gene: TRBV5-1; abundance: NA; CDR3nt: TGCGCCAGCAGCTTGCTAGGATCCTACAATGAGCAGTTCTTC; CDR3aa: CASSLLGSYNEQFF
j_gene: TRBJ2-5; d_gene: NA; v_gene: TRBV6-1; abundance: NA; CDR3nt: TGTGCCAGCAGTGAACAACGACCCCATTGGAGCCAAGAGACCCAGTACTTC; CDR3aa: CASSEQRPHWSQETQYF
j_gene: TRBJ1-2; d_gene: NA; v_gene: TRBV19; abundance: NA; CDR3nt: TGTGCCAGTAGTGTAGGACAGCCTAACTATGGCTACACCTTC; CDR3aa: CASSVGQPNYGYTF
j_gene: TRBJ1-2; d_gene: NA; v_gene: TRBV7-6; abundance: NA; CDR3nt: TGTGCCAGCAGACCTACAGGGTTCTATGGCTACACCTTC; CDR3aa: CASRPTGFYGYTF
j_gene: TRBJ2-5; d_gene: NA; v_gene: TRBV19; abundance: once; CDR3nt: TGTGCCAGTAGTATTGACAGGACCGAGGGCCAGTACTTC; CDR3aa: CASSIDRTEGQYF
j_gene: TRBJ1-1; d_gene: NA; v_gene: TRBV11-2; abundance: NA; CDR3nt: TGTGCCAGCAGCTCGCTTCCGGGGAACCTCCTTGAAGCTTTCTTT; CDR3aa: CASSSLPGNLLEAFF
j_gene: TRBJ1-4; d_gene: TRBD1; v_gene: TRBV5-1; abundance: NA; CDR3nt: TGCGCCAGCAGCCCGGGACAGGGAGCAACTAATGAAAAACTGTTTTTT; CDR3aa: CASSPGQGATNEKLFF
j_gene: TRBJ2-4; d_gene: NA; v_gene: TRBV3-1/TRBV3-2; abundance: NA; CDR3nt: TGTGCCAGCAGCGACACCGGGGGAGCCAAAAACATTCAGTACTTC; CDR3aa: CASSDTGGAKNIQYF
j_gene: TRBJ2-3; d_gene: TRBD1; v_gene: TRBV5-3; abundance: NA; CDR3nt: TGTGCCAGAAGCTTTGAGGGACAGGGGCGCACAGATACGCAGTATTTT; CDR3aa: CARSFEGQGRTDTQYF
j_gene: TRBJ2-1; d_gene: NA; v_gene: TRBV30; abundance: NA; CDR3nt: TGTGCCTGGAGTACGAGAACAGGGCAGTTCTTC; CDR3aa: CAWSTRTGQFF
j_gene: TRBJ1-4; d_gene: NA; v_gene: TRBV6-1; abundance: NA; CDR3nt: TGTGCCAGCAGTGAACTGGCTGAAAAACTGTTTTTT; CDR3aa: CASSELAEKLFF
j_gene: TRBJ1-1; d_gene: NA; v_gene: TRBV10-3; abundance: NA; CDR3nt: TGTGCCATCAGGGGGGGGACGGGGAACACTGAAGCTTTCTTT; CDR3aa: CAIRGGTGNTEAFF
j_gene: TRBJ1-2; d_gene: NA; v_gene: TRBV5-4; abundance: few; CDR3nt: TGTGCCAGCAGCTTGGGCGGGCGGGGTTCTGGCTACACCTTC; CDR3aa: CASSLGGRGSGYTF
j_gene: TRBJ2-5; d_gene: TRBD2; v_gene: TRBV5-6; abundance: NA; CDR3nt: TGTGCCAGCAGCTTCGCCCCAGGGCTAGCGGAACAAGAGACCCAGTACTTC; CDR3aa: CASSFAPGLAEQETQYF
j_gene: TRBJ1-2; d_gene: TRBD1; v_gene: TRBV25-1; abundance: NA; CDR3nt: TGTGCCAGCAGGACAGATTTAGGGGGCGCACATGGCTACACCTTC; CDR3aa: CASRTDLGGAHGYTF
j_gene: TRBJ2-6; d_gene: TRBD1; v_gene: TRBV19; abundance: NA; CDR3nt: TGTGCCAGTACTGGACAGGGCGCCGTCTGGGCCAACGTCCTGACTTTC; CDR3aa: CASTGQGAVWANVLTF
j_gene: TRBJ2-7; d_gene: TRBD1; v_gene: TRBV29-1; abundance: NA; CDR3nt: TGCAGCGTTGTCCGGGACAGCTCCTACGAGCAGTACTTC; CDR3aa: CSVVRDSSYEQYF
j_gene: TRBJ2-1; d_gene: TRBD2; v_gene: TRBV9; abundance: NA; CDR3nt: TGTGCCAGCAGCGTAGATCTAGCGGGGAGCTCCTACAATGAGCAGTTCTTC; CDR3aa: CASSVDLAGSSYNEQFF
j_gene: TRBJ2-3; d_gene: NA; v_gene: TRBV6-5; abundance: once; CDR3nt: TGTGCCTCCCGAAGGACAGAGACAGATACGCAGTATTTT; CDR3aa: CASRRTETDTQYF
j_gene: TRBJ2-3; d_gene: TRBD2; v_gene: TRBV5-1; abundance: NA; CDR3nt: TGCGCCAGCAGCTTGGAGCCTCGCGGGGGGGCCACAGATACGCAGTATTTT; CDR3aa: CASSLEPRGGATDTQYF
j_gene: TRBJ2-6; d_gene: NA; v_gene: TRBV6-1; abundance: NA; CDR3nt: TGTGCCAGCAGTGAACAGCAGGGGTCTGGGGCCAACGTCCTGACTTTC; CDR3aa: CASSEQQGSGANVLTF
j_gene: TRBJ2-5; d_gene: TRBD2; v_gene: TRBV24-1; abundance: few; CDR3nt: TGTGCCACCAGTGACACGCGGCGGGGGAGACGGGGAGAGACCCAGTACTTC; CDR3aa: CATSDTRRGRRGETQYF
j_gene: TRBJ1-2; d_gene: NA; v_gene: TRBV3-1/TRBV3-2; abundance: NA; CDR3nt: TGTGCCAGCAGCCGGGGGCCCCTACGAGGCTACACCTTC; CDR3aa: CASSRGPLRGYTF
j_gene: TRBJ2-1; d_gene: TRBD1; v_gene: TRBV7-3; abundance: NA; CDR3nt: TGTGCCAGCAGCTTAAATCGGGAAGGACAGGGGGCTGGTGAGCAGTTCTTC; CDR3aa: CASSLNREGQGAGEQFF